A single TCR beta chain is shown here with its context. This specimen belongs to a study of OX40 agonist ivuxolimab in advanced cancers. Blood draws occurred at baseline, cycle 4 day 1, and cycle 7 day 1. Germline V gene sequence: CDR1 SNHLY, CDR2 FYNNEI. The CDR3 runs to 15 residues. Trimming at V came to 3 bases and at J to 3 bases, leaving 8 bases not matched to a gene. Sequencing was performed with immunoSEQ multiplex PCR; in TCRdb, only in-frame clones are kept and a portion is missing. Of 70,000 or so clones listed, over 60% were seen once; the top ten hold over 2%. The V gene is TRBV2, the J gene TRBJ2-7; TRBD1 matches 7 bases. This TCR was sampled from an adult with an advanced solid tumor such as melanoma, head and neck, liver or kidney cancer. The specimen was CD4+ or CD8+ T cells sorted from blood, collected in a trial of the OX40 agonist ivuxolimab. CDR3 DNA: TGTGCCAGCAGTGAGAACAGGGGAGTAGTCTACGAGCAGTACTTC. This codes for CASSENRGVVYEQYF.